The sequence of this TCR beta chain was determined in a study of immune evolution from preneoplasia to lung adenocarcinoma. Clones were sequenced by immunoSEQ multiplex PCR, and TCRdb holds only the in-frame ones, with some missing. The table has 8,000 to 8,500 clones, roughly 87% seen once. This CDR3 spans 14 amino acids. The germline CDR1 and CDR2 sequences are LNHDA and SQIVND (reference sequence). Between the trimmed V and J ends, which lost 6 bases and 6 bases, there was a span of 15 bases. The chain has TRBV19 and TRBJ1-5; perhaps TRBD1 as D (5 bases). The TCR was taken from a person aged 70 to 85 with lung adenocarcinoma. The sample was FFPE minimally invasive lung adenocarcinoma tissue. In DNA, the CDR3 is TGTGCCAGTAGGTCGGTAGGGGCGGGTCAGCCCCAGCATTTT. The encoded protein is CASRSVGAGQPQHF.